This TCR beta chain is from a study of control samples from healthy donors and cancer patients. Sequenced by immunoSEQ multiplex PCR; TCRdb stores in-frame clones only, minus some. The sample consists of fewer than 100,000 clones, around 82% of them appearing once. V dropped 0 bases and J dropped 4 bases, with 11 bases sitting between them. Germline CDR1 and CDR2: SGHTA and FQGNSA. This CDR3 is 15 amino acids long. The gene calls are TRBV7-2 and TRBJ2-3; a weak D match, TRBD2 (7 bases). The TCR comes from a man aged 55 to 69 in good health. The sample comprised blood. The CDR3 nucleotides read TGTGCCAGCAGCTTAGCGGGAGGGGGGCCAGATACGCAGTATTTT. This translates into CASSLAGGGPDTQYF. The variable domain in full, completed from reference TRBV7-2 and TRBJ2-3, reads GAGVSQSPSNKVTEKGKDVELRCDPISGHTALYWYRQSLGQGLEFLIYFQGNSAPDKSGLPSDRFSAERTGGSVSTLTIQRTQQEDSAVYLCASSLAGGGPDTQYFGPGTRLTVL.